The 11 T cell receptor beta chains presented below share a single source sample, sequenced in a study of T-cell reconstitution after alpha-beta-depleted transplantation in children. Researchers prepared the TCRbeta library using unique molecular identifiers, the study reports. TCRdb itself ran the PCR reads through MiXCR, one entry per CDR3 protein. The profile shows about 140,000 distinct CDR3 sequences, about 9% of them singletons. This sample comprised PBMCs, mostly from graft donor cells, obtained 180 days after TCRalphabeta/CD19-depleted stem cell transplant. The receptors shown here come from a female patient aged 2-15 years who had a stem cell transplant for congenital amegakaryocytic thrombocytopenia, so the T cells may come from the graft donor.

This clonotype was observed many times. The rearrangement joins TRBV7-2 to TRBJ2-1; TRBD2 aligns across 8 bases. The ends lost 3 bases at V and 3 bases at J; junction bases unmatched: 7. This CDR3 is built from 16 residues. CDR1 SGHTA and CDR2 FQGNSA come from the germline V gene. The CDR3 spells CASSFDAGGLYNEQFF. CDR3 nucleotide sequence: TGTGCCAGCAGCTTCGACGCGGGAGGCCTCTACAATGAGCAGTTCTTC.

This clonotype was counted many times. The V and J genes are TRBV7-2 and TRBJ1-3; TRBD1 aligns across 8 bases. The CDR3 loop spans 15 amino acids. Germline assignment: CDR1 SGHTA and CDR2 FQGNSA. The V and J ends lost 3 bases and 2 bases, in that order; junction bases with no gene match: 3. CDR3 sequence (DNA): TGTGCCAGCAGCTTCCACAGGGGGACTGGAAACACCATATATTTT. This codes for CASSFHRGTGNTIYF.

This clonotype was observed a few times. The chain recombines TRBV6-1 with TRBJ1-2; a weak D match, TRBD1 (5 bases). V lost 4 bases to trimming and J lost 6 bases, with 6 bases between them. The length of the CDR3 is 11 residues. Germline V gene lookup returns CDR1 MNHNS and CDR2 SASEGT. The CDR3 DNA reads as TGTGCCAGCAGTGCGGGGGATGGCTACACCTTC. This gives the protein CASSAGDGYTF.

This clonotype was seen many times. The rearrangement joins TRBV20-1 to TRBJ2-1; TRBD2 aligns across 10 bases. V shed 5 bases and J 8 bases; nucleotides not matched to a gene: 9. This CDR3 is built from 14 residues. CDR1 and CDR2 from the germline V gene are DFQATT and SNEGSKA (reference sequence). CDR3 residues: CSALKREGHDEQFF. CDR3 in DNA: TGCAGTGCTCTCAAGCGGGAGGGCCACGATGAGCAGTTCTTC.

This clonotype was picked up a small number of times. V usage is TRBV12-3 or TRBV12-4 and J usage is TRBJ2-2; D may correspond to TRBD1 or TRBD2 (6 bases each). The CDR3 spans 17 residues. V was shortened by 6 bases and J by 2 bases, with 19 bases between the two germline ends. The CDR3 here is CASRGGTDSHNTGELFF. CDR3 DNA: TGTGCCAGCAGAGGGGGGACCGACAGCCACAACACCGGGGAGCTGTTTTTT.

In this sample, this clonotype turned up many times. CDR3 coding DNA: TGCGCCAGCAGCTTGGGGCAGCCCGAGACCCAGTACTTC. Its translation: CASSLGQPETQYF. The J gene is TRBJ2-5, the V gene TRBV5-1, with D unclear. The CDR3 loop spans 13 amino acids. Germline V gene lookup returns CDR1 SGHRS and CDR2 YFSETQ. V was clipped by 0 bases and J by 5 bases, with 8 bases between them.

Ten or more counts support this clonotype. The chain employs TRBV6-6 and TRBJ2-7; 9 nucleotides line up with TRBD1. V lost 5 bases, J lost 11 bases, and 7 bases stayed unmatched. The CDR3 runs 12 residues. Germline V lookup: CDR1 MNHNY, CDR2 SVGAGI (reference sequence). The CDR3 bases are TGTGCCAGCAGTCGGGACAGGGTAGGGGAGTACTTC. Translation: CASSRDRVGEYF.

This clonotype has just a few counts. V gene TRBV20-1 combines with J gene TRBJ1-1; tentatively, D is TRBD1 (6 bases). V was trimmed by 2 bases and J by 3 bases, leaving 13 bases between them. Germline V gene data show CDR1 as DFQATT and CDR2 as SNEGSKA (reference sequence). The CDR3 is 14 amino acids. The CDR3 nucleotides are TGCAGTGCTAGATACAGGGAATTGGACACTGAAGCTTTCTTT. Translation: CSARYRELDTEAFF.

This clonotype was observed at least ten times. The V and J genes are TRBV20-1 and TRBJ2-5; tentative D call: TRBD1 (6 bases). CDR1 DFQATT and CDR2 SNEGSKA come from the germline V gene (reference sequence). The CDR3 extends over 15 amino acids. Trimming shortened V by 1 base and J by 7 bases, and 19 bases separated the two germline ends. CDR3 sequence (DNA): TGCAGTGCTAGAGTCATAAAAGGGGGATCGGTGACCCAGTACTTC. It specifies CSARVIKGGSVTQYF.

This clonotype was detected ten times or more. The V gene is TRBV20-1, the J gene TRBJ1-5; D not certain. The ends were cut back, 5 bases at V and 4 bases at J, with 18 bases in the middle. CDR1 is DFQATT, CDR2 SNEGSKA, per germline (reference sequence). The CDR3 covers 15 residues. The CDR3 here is CSAGFRFYPNQPQHF. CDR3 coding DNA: TGCAGTGCTGGATTTAGGTTTTACCCAAATCAGCCCCAGCATTTT.

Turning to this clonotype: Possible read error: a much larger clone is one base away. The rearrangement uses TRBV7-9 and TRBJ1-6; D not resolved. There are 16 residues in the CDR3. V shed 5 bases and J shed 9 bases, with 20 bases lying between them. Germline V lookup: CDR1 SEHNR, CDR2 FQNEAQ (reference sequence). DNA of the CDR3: TGTGCCAGCAGCCGCGCCAGACCGGGAAAGAGTTCACCCCTCCACTTT. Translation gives CASSRARPGKSSPLHF.